The 3 T cell receptor beta chains reported below all come from one sample, sequenced in a study of a mutant IDH1 vaccine in newly diagnosed glioma. Profiled with immunoSEQ multiplex PCR; TCRdb holds only in-frame clones, not every one. The sample holds 24,000 or so clones, about four fifths seen once. For these TCRs, the target antigens are not known. Described time point: week 47, end of study. Doses of 300 ug of mutant IDH1 20-mer peptide were given with topical imiquimod. This sample comprised PBMCs, obtained from a glioma patient whose treatment included an IDH1 peptide vaccine. All receptors come from a man aged 40-50 years with glioma.

This rearrangement joins TRBV7-8 to TRBJ2-1; 11 nucleotides align to TRBD2. CDR1 is SGHVS and CDR2 is FQNEAQ in the germline V gene. J lost 2 bases, V lost 4 bases, and 13 bases had no gene match. The CDR3 contains 19 residues. CDR3 sequence: CASSSPGASGRYTYNEQFF. CDR3 nucleotide sequence: TGTGCCAGCAGCTCCCCTGGCGCTAGCGGGAGGTATACCTACAATGAGCAGTTCTTC.

This sequence joins TRBV27 and TRBJ2-7, with D tentatively TRBD1 (8 bases). The CDR3 length is 17 residues. V shed 9 bases and J shed 6 bases, with 30 bases lying between them. Germline CDR1 reads MNHEY; CDR2 reads SMNVEV (reference sequence). The chain's CDR3 is CASLGTGGAGERSEQYF. The CDR3 nucleotides are TGTGCCAGTTTGGGGACAGGAGGGGCGGGGGAAAGGTCCGAGCAGTACTTC.

V is TRBV9 and J is TRBJ1-1, with unresolved D. Per the germline V gene, CDR1 is SGDLS and CDR2 is YYNGEE. V was clipped by 0 bases and J by 1 base, with 4 bases between them. The CDR3 is 13 residues long. The CDR3 reads CASSVDANTEAFF. Written as DNA, the CDR3 is TGTGCCAGCAGCGTAGATGCGAACACTGAAGCTTTCTTT.